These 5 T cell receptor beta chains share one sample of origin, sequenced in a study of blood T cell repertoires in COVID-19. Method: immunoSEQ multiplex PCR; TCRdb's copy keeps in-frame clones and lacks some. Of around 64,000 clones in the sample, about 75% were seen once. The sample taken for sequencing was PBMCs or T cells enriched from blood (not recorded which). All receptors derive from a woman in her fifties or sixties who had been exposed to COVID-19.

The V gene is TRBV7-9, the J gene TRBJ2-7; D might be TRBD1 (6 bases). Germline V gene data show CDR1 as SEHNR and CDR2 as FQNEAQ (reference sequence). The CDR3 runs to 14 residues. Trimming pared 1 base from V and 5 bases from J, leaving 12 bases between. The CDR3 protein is CASSLDFQGNEQYF. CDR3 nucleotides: TGTGCCAGCAGCTTAGATTTTCAGGGGAACGAGCAGTACTTC.

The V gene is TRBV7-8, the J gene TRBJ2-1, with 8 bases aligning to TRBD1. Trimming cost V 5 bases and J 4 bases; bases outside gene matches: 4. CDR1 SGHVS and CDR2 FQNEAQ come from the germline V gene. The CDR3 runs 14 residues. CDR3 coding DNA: TGTGCCAGCAGCGCCCGGACAGGGTACAATGAGCAGTTCTTC. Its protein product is CASSARTGYNEQFF.

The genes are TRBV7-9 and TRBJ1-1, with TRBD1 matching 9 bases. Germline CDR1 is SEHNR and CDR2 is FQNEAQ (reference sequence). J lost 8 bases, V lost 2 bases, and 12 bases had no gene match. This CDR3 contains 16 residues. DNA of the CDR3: TGTGCCAGCAGCTTATCTTGGGACAGGGCAAAAAAAGAAGCTTTCTTT. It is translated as CASSLSWDRAKKEAFF.

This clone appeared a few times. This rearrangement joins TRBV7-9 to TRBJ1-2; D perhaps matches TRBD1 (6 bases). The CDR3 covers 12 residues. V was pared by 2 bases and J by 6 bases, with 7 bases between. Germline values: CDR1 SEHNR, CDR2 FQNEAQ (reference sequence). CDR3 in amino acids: CASSLTGNGYTF. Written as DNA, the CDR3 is TGTGCCAGCAGCTTAACAGGGAATGGCTACACCTTC. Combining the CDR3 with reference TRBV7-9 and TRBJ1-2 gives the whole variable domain DTGVSQNPRHKITKRGQNVTFRCDPISEHNRLYWYRQTLGQGPEFLTYFQNEAQLEKSRLLSDRFSAERPKGSFSTLEIQRTEQGDSAMYLCASSLTGNGYTFGSGTRLTVV.

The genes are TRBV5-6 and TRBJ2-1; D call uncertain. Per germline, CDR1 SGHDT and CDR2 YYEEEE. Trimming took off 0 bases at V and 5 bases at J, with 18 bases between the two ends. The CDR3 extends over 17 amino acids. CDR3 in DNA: TGTGCCAGCAGCTTGGATAGCCTAGTCTCGATGGACAATGAGCAGTTCTTC. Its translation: CASSLDSLVSMDNEQFF.